The sequence of this T cell receptor beta chain was determined in a study of blood T cell repertoires in COVID-19. Study-level information: Some COVID-19 samples were acute and others convalescent; all came from the United States, Italy and Spain. The cDNA or gDNA used as material had been derived from T cells, B-cell-depleted T cells, or PBMCs.

Germline trimming cut 4 bases from V and 8 bases from J; bases unmatched to any gene: 15. The CDR3 is 17 residues long. Germline lookup yields CDR1 MNHEY and CDR2 SVGEGT. Original handling: From reference gene primer amplification, estimates of nucleated cell counts were derived. This table comes from immunoSEQ multiplex PCR, and its TCRdb copy is limited to in-frame clones, with some not included. V, J and clone size are taken as reported in that table, and D and trimming were inferred from the DNA itself. Here the sample spans roughly 240,000 clones, approximately 84% being singletons. The rearrangement uses TRBV6-2 or TRBV6-3 and TRBJ2-1; 9 positions agree with TRBD1. The receptor comes from a woman of 80 years or more with acute or convalescent COVID-19. The specimen was peripheral blood. CDR3 sequence: CASSSHMGQGRIDEQFF. The DNA for the CDR3 is TGTGCCAGCAGTTCCCATATGGGACAGGGACGAATCGATGAGCAGTTCTTC.